This T cell receptor beta chain was found in a study of T-cell memory formation after mild COVID-19. TCRdb ran MiXCR on the 5' RACE reads and lists one entry per CDR3 protein. The sample contains hundreds of thousands of distinct CDR3 sequences, less than 25% of which appear only once. There are a few counts of this clonotype. Specimen: PBMCs or a T cell subset sorted from them (not recorded which). This TCR was sampled from an adult woman who had mild COVID-19 (a few samples of this study predate the infection). Cell type and time point are not known.

The CDR3 protein is CSARVGSGITEQYF. The CDR3 DNA follows: TGCAGTGCTAGAGTTGGTAGCGGGATAACGGAGCAGTACTTC. This chain links TRBV20-1 with TRBJ2-7; 8 nucleotides align to TRBD2. V lost 1 base, J lost 7 bases, and 9 bases stayed unmatched. The CDR3 consists of 14 residues. Germline loops: CDR1 DFQATT, CDR2 SNEGSKA (reference sequence).